Listed below are T cell receptor beta chains from one sample, sequenced in a study of blood T cell repertoires in COVID-19. Method: immunoSEQ multiplex PCR; TCRdb's copy keeps in-frame clones and lacks some. This repertoire shows roughly 150,000 clones, 83% found once; its top ten account for 15% to 20%. The sequenced sample consisted of peripheral blood. The receptors were gathered from a woman aged 70-85 years who had recovered from COVID-19. CDR3s include the opening cysteine and the closing phenylalanine or tryptophan. Each record gives: CDR3 protein, CDR3 DNA, J gene, D gene, V gene, clone size. A D gene is named only where the DNA matches it firmly. Size is omitted from some rows. Given values are once, few, many or a class for expanded clones.

CASRGTGTGVGYGYTF | TGTGCCAGCAGGGGGACCGGGACAGGGGTTGGCTATGGCTACACCTTC | TRBJ1-2 | TRBD1 | TRBV3-1/TRBV3-2 | .
CASGRGRAGYNEQFF | TGTGCTAGTGGTCGCGGGAGGGCCGGCTACAATGAGCAGTTCTTC | TRBJ2-1 | TRBD2 | TRBV12-5 | .
CASSSRGRGDTQYF | TGTGCCAGCAGCTCAAGGGGGCGGGGAGATACGCAGTATTTT | TRBJ2-3 | . | TRBV7-9 | .
CASSEFGTSGFPEQYF | TGTGCCAGCAGTGAGTTTGGGACTAGCGGTTTCCCCGAGCAGTACTTC | TRBJ2-7 | TRBD2 | TRBV2 | .
CASSFRAPTSQTTYEQYF | TGCGCCAGCAGCTTCCGGGCCCCCACGTCACAGACTACCTACGAGCAGTACTTC | TRBJ2-7 | . | TRBV5-1 | few
CASSSKGTGGTEAFF | TGTGCCAGCAGTTCGAAGGGGACAGGGGGCACTGAAGCTTTCTTT | TRBJ1-1 | TRBD1 | TRBV28 | .
CASSLGPHRGGYEQYF | TGTGCCAGCAGTTTAGGCCCCCACCGGGGAGGGTACGAGCAGTACTTC | TRBJ2-7 | TRBD2 | TRBV27 | .
CASSYGQGQGFGYTF | TGTGCCAGCAGTTACGGACAGGGACAGGGGTTTGGCTACACCTTC | TRBJ1-2 | TRBD1 | TRBV5-5 | once
CASSLTGQNNSPLHF | TGTGCCAGCAGCTTAACGGGACAGAATAATTCACCCCTCCACTTT | TRBJ1-6 | TRBD1 | TRBV7-9 | .
CASSLRARAGGFSQFF | TGTGCCAGCAGCTTAAGGGCTCGGGCGGGAGGATTTTCGCAGTTCTTC | TRBJ2-1 | TRBD2 | TRBV7-9 | .
CASSPRVATNEKLFF | TGTGCCAGCAGCCCGAGGGTGGCAACTAATGAAAAACTGTTTTTT | TRBJ1-4 | . | TRBV7-6 | .
CASTRDNSYNEQFF | TGCGCCAGTACCCGGGATAACTCCTACAATGAGCAGTTCTTC | TRBJ2-1 | . | TRBV5-1 | .
CASRAYTDTQYF | TGTGCCAGCAGGGCATACACAGATACGCAGTATTTT | TRBJ2-3 | . | TRBV28 | .
CSAGQMNTEAFF | TGCAGCGCGGGACAGATGAACACTGAAGCTTTCTTT | TRBJ1-1 | TRBD1 | TRBV29-1 | .
CASSQVDLGLATYNEQFF | TGCGCCAGCAGCCAAGTTGACTTGGGACTAGCGACCTACAATGAGCAGTTCTTC | TRBJ2-1 | TRBD2 | TRBV4-1 | few
CASSPASGGYGYTF | TGCGCCAGCAGCCCGGCCTCGGGAGGGTATGGCTACACCTTC | TRBJ1-2 | . | TRBV5-1 | once
CASSTSGSGANVLTF | TGTGCCAGCAGTACCTCGGGCTCTGGGGCCAACGTCCTGACTTTC | TRBJ2-6 | . | TRBV28 | once
CASRWSRDTEAFF | TGTGCCAGCAGGTGGTCCAGGGACACTGAAGCTTTCTTT | TRBJ1-1 | . | TRBV28 | .
CASSEVWVRLGGATDTQYF | TGTGCCAGCAGTGAAGTTTGGGTACGGTTGGGGGGGGCCACAGATACGCAGTATTTT | TRBJ2-3 | . | TRBV6-1 | few
CASSTSPGLPYEQYF | TGTGCCAGTAGTACTTCTCCGGGACTACCCTACGAGCAGTACTTC | TRBJ2-7 | TRBD2 | TRBV19 | .
CASSPPRGGKRNTEAFF | TGTGCCAGCTCACCACCGCGCGGGGGGAAAAGGAACACTGAAGCTTTCTTT | TRBJ1-1 | . | TRBV18 | .
CASSLGATPRREQYF | TGTGCCAGCAGCTTAGGGGCGACCCCGAGGCGCGAGCAGTACTTC | TRBJ2-7 | . | TRBV13 | .
CASSLAPGLAGTYEQYF | TGTGCCAGCAGCTTAGCCCCGGGACTAGCGGGTACCTACGAGCAGTACTTC | TRBJ2-7 | TRBD2 | TRBV7-6 | .
CACAPTGGWSDTQYF | TGTGCCTGCGCCCCGACAGGGGGCTGGTCAGATACGCAGTATTTT | TRBJ2-3 | TRBD1 | TRBV30 | .
CSVESRVGSPPYGYTF | TGCAGCGTTGAATCCCGAGTGGGGAGCCCCCCCTATGGCTACACCTTC | TRBJ1-2 | . | TRBV29-1 | .
CATSDLEGGDEQFF | TGTGCCACCAGTGATTTGGAGGGTGGCGATGAGCAGTTCTTC | TRBJ2-1 | . | TRBV24-1 | .
CASSFTSGNNEQFF | TGTGCCAGCAGCTTTACTAGCGGGAACAATGAGCAGTTCTTC | TRBJ2-1 | TRBD2 | TRBV5-4 | .
CASSPGGGHYEQYF | TGCGCCAGCAGCCCGGGGGGAGGCCACTACGAGCAGTACTTC | TRBJ2-7 | TRBD2 | TRBV5-1 | once
CASSSRDSRGYTF | TGTGCCAGCAGTTCCCGGGACAGTCGGGGCTACACCTTC | TRBJ1-2 | TRBD1 | TRBV6-2/TRBV6-3 | .
CASSFRGPGVSEQYF | TGTGCCAGCAGCTTCAGGGGGCCCGGGGTTAGCGAGCAGTACTTC | TRBJ2-7 | TRBD1 | TRBV5-5 | .
CASSTNLGLSTGELFF | TGTGCCAGTAGTACGAACTTGGGACTGAGCACCGGGGAGCTGTTTTTT | TRBJ2-2 | . | TRBV19 | .
CASSPGTAAQYF | TGTGCCAGCAGCCCCGGGACTGCGGCGCAGTATTTT | TRBJ2-3 | . | TRBV6-5 | .
CSVGSGLAGGSTDTQYF | TGCAGCGTTGGGTCCGGACTAGCGGGGGGGAGCACAGATACGCAGTATTTT | TRBJ2-3 | TRBD2 | TRBV29-1 | .
CASSHEGTRGEQYF | TGCGCCAGCAGCCACGAGGGAACCAGGGGCGAGCAGTACTTC | TRBJ2-7 | . | TRBV5-1 | .
CASSAAGGGWGTEAFF | TGTGCCAGCAGCGCCGCCGGAGGGGGCTGGGGCACTGAAGCTTTCTTT | TRBJ1-1 | TRBD1 | TRBV5-4 | once
CASSPERGGLNEQFF | TGCGCCAGCAGCCCCGAGCGGGGGGGCCTCAATGAGCAGTTCTTC | TRBJ2-1 | TRBD2 | TRBV5-1 | .
CATGDRGLEKLFF | TGTGCCACTGGAGACAGGGGGCTGGAAAAACTGTTTTTT | TRBJ1-4 | TRBD1 | TRBV7-2 | .
CSASAGNQPQHF | TGCAGTGCTAGTGCGGGCAATCAGCCCCAGCATTTT | TRBJ1-5 | . | TRBV20-1 | once
CASSVGASGLSYEQYF | TGTGCCAGCAGCGTAGGGGCTAGCGGCCTCTCCTACGAGCAGTACTTC | TRBJ2-7 | TRBD2 | TRBV9 | few
CASSPSGSSYNEQFF | TGTGCCAGCAGCCCCAGCGGCAGCTCCTACAATGAGCAGTTCTTC | TRBJ2-1 | . | TRBV5-4 | .
CSGRTGAADTQYF | TGCAGCGGTCGGACAGGGGCAGCAGATACGCAGTATTTT | TRBJ2-3 | TRBD1 | TRBV29-1 | once